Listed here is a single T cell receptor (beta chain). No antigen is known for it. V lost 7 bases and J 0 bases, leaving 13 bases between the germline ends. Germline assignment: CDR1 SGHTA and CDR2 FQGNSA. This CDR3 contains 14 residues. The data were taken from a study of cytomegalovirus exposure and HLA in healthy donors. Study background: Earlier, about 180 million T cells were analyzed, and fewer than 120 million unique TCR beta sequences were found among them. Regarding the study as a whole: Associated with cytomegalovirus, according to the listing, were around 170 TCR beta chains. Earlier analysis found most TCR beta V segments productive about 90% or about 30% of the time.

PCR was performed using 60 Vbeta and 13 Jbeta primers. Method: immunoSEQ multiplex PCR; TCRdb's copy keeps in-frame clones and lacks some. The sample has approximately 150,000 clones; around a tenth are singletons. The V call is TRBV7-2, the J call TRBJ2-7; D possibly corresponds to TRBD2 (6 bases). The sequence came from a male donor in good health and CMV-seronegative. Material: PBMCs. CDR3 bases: TGTGCCAGCAAGGTTGGAGGGAGCTCCTACGAGCAGTACTTC. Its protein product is CASKVGGSSYEQYF.